These 9 T cell receptor beta chains were all obtained from the same sample, sequenced in a study of blood T cell repertoires in COVID-19. Produced via immunoSEQ multiplex PCR; TCRdb's table is partial and in-frame only. The sample holds about 270,000 clones; more than 70% are singletons and the top ten take approximately 2%. The specimen sequenced was PBMCs or T cells enriched from blood (not recorded which). Every receptor here comes from a woman aged 55-75 years in a cohort exposed to, infected with or recovered from COVID-19 (not recorded which).

V usage is TRBV4-2 and J usage is TRBJ2-3; 14 bases match TRBD2. Germline V gives CDR1 LGHNA, CDR2 YNFKEQ. The J segment lost 2 bases and the V segment lost 3 bases, leaving 7 bases of the junction unmatched. The length of the CDR3 is 18 residues. The CDR3 loop reads CASSHHPGLAGVTDTQYF. The CDR3 DNA sequence: TGTGCCAGCAGCCATCACCCGGGACTAGCGGGGGTCACAGATACGCAGTATTTT.

The chain combines TRBV5-1 with TRBJ1-1; 9 nucleotides align to TRBD1. Trimming removed 4 bases from V and 7 bases from J; junction bases left unmatched: 5. The CDR3 covers 13 residues. Germline loops: CDR1 SGHRS, CDR2 YFSETQ. CDR3 sequence reads: CASSPMGQGEAFF. The CDR3 region has the DNA TGCGCCAGCAGCCCTATGGGACAGGGTGAAGCTTTCTTT.

The CDR3 bases are TGCAGCTACCCTAGCACAGATACGCAGTATTTT. Translated: CSYPSTDTQYF. The rearrangement uses TRBV20-1 and TRBJ2-3; D call uncertain. The CDR3 is 11 amino acids. Germline CDR1 DFQATT, CDR2 SNEGSKA (reference sequence).

The V gene is TRBV27, the J gene TRBJ1-3, with a tentative D call TRBD1 (5 bases). With 5 bases removed from V and 4 bases from J, the gap between germline ends came to 12 bases. Germline-derived CDR1 and CDR2 are MNHEY and SMNVEV (reference sequence). CDR3 length: 14 amino acids. In DNA, the CDR3 is TGTGCCAGCAGTCAGGCCCAGGGCGGAAACACCATATATTTT. Its translation: CASSQAQGGNTIYF.

In nucleotides, the CDR3 is TGTGCCAGCAGTTTAGGACTAGCGTACGAGCAGTACTTC. It is translated as CASSLGLAYEQYF. The chain joins TRBV12-3 or TRBV12-4 to TRBJ2-7; 8 nucleotides align to TRBD2. The CDR3 runs to 13 residues. V trimming: 1 base; J trimming: 4 bases; junction bases outside the gene matches: 0.

This clone was found a few times. CDR3 nucleotides: TGTGCCAGCAGCCGGGGAGCGGGGCCATCCACAGATACGCAGTATTTT. As protein: CASSRGAGPSTDTQYF. V usage is TRBV7-6 and J usage is TRBJ2-3, with 7 bases fitting TRBD2. With V trimmed by 5 bases and J by 2 bases, 10 bases remained unmatched. The germline V gene encodes CDR1 SGHVS and CDR2 FNYEAQ. The CDR3 length is 16 residues.

The rearrangement links TRBV2 to TRBJ2-1; perhaps TRBD2 as D (6 bases). The CDR3 length is 14 residues. The germline V gene has CDR1 SNHLY and CDR2 FYNNEI. Trimming pared 10 bases from V and 1 base from J, leaving 14 bases between. This chain's CDR3 is CAKSGLPSYNEQFF. The CDR3 coding sequence is TGTGCCAAATCAGGACTACCATCCTACAATGAGCAGTTCTTC.

The chain combines TRBV5-3 with TRBJ2-2; the D gene is possibly TRBD1 (6 bases). TRBV5-3 qualifies as an ORF whose function is uncertain. V lost 4 bases and J 5 bases, leaving 24 bases between the germline ends. The CDR3 covers 18 residues. The CDR3, as DNA: TGTGCCAGAAGCCTCTCCATAACAGGGCCAAGAAGGACCGGGGAGCTGTTTTTT. Residues: CARSLSITGPRRTGELFF.

The gene calls are TRBV6-4 and TRBJ2-2; TRBD2 matches 12 bases. After removal of 10 bases from V and 5 bases from J, the junction contained 8 bases not matched to a gene. The CDR3 consists of 15 residues. From germline, CDR1 is MRHNA and CDR2 SNTAGT. The CDR3 sequence: CAIPSGRAGTGELFF. The CDR3 coding sequence is TGTGCCATTCCTAGCGGGAGGGCCGGGACCGGGGAGCTGTTTTTT.